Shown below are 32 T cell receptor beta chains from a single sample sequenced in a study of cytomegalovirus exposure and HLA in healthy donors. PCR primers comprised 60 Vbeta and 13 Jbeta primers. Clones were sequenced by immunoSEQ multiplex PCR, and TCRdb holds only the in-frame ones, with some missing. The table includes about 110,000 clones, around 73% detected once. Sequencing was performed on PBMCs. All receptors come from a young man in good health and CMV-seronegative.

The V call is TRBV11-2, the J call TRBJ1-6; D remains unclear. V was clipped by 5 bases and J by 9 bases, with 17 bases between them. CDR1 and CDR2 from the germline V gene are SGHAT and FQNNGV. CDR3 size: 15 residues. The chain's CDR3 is CASSPLRGLGSPLHF. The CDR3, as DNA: TGTGCCAGCAGCCCACTACGGGGTCTAGGTTCACCCCTCCACTTT. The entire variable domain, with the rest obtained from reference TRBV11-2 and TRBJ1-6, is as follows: EAGVAQSPRYKIIEKRQSVAFWCNPISGHATLYWYQQILGQGPKLLIQFQNNGVVDDSQLPKDRFSAERLKGVDSTLKIQPAKLEDSAVYLCASSPLRGLGSPLHFGNGTRLTVT.

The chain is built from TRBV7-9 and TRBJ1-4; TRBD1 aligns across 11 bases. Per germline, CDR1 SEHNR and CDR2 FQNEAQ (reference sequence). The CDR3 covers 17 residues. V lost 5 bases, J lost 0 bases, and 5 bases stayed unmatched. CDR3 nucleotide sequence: TGTGCCAGCAGCCCCGGGACAGGGGGGGCAACTAATGAAAAACTGTTTTTT. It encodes CASSPGTGGATNEKLFF. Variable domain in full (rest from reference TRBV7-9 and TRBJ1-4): DTGVSQNPRHKITKRGQNVTFRCDPISEHNRLYWYRQTLGQGPEFLTYFQNEAQLEKSRLLSDRFSAERPKGSFSTLEIQRTEQGDSAMYLCASSPGTGGATNEKLFFGSGTQLSVL.

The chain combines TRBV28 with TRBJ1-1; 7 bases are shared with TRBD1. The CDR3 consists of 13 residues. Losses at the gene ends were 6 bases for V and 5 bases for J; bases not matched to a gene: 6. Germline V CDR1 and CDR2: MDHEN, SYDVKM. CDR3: CASRAGQVTEAFF. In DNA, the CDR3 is TGTGCCAGCAGAGCAGGACAGGTAACTGAAGCTTTCTTT.

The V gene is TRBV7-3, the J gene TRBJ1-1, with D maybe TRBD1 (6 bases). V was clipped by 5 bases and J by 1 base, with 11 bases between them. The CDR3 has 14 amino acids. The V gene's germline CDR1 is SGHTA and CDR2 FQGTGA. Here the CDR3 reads CASSMGAGNTEAFF. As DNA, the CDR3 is TGTGCCAGCAGCATGGGGGCGGGGAACACTGAAGCTTTCTTT.

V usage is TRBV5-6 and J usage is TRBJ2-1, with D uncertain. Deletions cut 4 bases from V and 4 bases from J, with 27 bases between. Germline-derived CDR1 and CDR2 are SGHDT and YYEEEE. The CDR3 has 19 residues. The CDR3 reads CASSPRPDLLWNSYNEQFF. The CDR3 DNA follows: TGTGCCAGCAGCCCTCGGCCAGACTTACTGTGGAATTCTTACAATGAGCAGTTCTTC.

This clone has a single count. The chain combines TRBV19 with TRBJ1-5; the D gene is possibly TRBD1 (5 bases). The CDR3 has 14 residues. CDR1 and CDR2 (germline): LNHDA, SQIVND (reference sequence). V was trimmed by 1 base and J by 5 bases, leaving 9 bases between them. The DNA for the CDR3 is TGTGCCAGTAGTATAGCGGGGGAATATCAGCCCCAGCATTTT. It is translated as CASSIAGEYQPQHF.

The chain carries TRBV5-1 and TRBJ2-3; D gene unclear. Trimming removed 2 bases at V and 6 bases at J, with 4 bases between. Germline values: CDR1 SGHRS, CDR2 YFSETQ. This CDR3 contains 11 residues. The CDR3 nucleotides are TGCGCCAGCAGCTTCCAGGATACGCAGTATTTT. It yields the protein CASSFQDTQYF.

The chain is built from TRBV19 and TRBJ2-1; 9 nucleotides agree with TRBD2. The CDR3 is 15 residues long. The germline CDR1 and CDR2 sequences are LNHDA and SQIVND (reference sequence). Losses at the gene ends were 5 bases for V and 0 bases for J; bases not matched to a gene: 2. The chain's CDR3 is CASSVSGSSYNEQFF. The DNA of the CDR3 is TGTGCCAGTAGTGTTAGCGGGAGCTCCTACAATGAGCAGTTCTTC.

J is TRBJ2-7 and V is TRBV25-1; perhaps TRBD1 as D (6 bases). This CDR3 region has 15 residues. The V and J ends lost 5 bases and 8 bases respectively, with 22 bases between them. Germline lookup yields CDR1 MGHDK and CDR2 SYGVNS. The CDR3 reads CASSPLTDSPTKQYF. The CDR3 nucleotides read TGTGCCAGCAGTCCCCTCACGGACAGCCCTACGAAGCAGTACTTC.

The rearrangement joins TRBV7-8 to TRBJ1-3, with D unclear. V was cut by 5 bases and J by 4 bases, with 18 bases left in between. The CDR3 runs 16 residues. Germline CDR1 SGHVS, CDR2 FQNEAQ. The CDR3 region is CASSPWAGSPGNTIYF. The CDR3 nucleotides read TGTGCCAGCAGCCCCTGGGCGGGGAGTCCGGGAAACACCATATATTTT. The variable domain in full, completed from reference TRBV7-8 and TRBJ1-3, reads GAGVSQSPRYKVAKRGQDVALRCDPISGHVSLFWYQQALGQGPEFLTYFQNEAQLDKSGLPSDRFFAERPEGSVSTLKIQRTQQEDSAVYLCASSPWAGSPGNTIYFGEGSWLTVV.

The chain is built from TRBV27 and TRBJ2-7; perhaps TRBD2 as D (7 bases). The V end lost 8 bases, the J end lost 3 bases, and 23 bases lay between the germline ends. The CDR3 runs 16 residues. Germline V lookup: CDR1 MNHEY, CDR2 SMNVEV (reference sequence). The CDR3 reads CASRARGGGGNYEQYF. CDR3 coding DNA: TGTGCCAGCCGAGCCCGGGGCGGGGGCGGGAACTACGAGCAGTACTTC.

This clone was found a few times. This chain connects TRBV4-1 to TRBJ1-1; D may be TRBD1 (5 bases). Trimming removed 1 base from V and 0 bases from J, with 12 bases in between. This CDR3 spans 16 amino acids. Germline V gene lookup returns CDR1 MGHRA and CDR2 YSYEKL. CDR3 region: CASSQGQPLLNTEAFF. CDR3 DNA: TGCGCCAGCAGCCAAGGACAGCCCCTCTTGAACACTGAAGCTTTCTTT.

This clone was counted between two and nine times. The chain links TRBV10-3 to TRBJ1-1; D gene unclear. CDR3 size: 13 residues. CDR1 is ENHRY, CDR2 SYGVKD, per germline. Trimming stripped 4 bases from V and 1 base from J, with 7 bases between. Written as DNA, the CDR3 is TGTGCCATCAGTGGGGCAGGGAACACTGAAGCTTTCTTT. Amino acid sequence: CAISGAGNTEAFF.

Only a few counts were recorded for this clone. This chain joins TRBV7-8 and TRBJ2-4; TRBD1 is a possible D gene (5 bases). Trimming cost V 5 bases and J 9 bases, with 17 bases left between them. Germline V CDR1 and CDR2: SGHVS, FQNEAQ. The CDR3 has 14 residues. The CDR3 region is CASSTRTRASIQYF. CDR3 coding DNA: TGTGCCAGCAGCACAAGGACAAGGGCCAGCATTCAGTACTTC. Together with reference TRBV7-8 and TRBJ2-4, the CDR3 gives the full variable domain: GAGVSQSPRYKVAKRGQDVALRCDPISGHVSLFWYQQALGQGPEFLTYFQNEAQLDKSGLPSDRFFAERPEGSVSTLKIQRTQQEDSAVYLCASSTRTRASIQYFGAGTRLSVL.

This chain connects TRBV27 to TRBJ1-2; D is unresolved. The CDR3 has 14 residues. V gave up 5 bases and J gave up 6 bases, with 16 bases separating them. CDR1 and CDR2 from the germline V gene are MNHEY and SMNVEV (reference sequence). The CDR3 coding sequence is TGTGCCAGCAGTCCATCTCGCAGGTATCATGGCTACACCTTC. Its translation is CASSPSRRYHGYTF.

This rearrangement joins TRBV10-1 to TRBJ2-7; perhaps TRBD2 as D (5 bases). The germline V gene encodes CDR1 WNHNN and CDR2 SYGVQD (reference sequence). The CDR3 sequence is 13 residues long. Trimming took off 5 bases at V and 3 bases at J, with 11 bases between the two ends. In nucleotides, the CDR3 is TGCGCCAGCAGTAGTAATAGCGACTACGAGCAGTACTTC. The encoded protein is CASSSNSDYEQYF.

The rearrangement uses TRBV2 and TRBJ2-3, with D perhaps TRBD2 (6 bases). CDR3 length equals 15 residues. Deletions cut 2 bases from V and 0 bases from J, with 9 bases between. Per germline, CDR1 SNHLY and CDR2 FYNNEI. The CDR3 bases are TGTGCCAGCAGTGAACGGAGGGGAAGCACAGATACGCAGTATTTT. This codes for CASSERRGSTDTQYF.

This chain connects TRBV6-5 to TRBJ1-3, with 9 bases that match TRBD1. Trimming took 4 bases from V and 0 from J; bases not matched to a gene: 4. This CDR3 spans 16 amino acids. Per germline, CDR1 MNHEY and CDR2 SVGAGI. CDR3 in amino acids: CASSSDRGHSGNTIYF. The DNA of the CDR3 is TGTGCCAGCAGTTCGGACAGGGGACACTCTGGAAACACCATATATTTT.

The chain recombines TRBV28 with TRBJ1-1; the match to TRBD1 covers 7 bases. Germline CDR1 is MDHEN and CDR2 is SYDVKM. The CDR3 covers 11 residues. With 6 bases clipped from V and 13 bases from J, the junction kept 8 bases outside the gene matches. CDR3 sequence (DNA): TGTGCCAGCAGCGCCCCACAGGGGAGTTTCTTT. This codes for CASSAPQGSFF.

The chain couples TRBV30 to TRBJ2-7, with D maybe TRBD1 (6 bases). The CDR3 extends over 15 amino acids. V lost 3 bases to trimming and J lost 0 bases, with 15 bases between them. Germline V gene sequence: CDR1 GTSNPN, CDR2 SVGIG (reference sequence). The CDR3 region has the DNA TGTGCCTGGAGGACACCACAGGGAAGCTCCTACGAGCAGTACTTC. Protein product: CAWRTPQGSSYEQYF.

The CDR3 loop is CASSQVPADRVKNTEAFF. In nucleotides, the CDR3 is TGTGCCAGCAGCCAAGTCCCGGCCGACAGGGTCAAGAACACTGAAGCTTTCTTT. This chain links TRBV14 with TRBJ1-1, with 7 bases lining up with TRBD1. With 1 base clipped from V and 1 base from J, the junction kept 12 bases outside the gene matches. The CDR3 has 18 residues. CDR1 is SGHDN and CDR2 is FVKESK in the germline V gene.

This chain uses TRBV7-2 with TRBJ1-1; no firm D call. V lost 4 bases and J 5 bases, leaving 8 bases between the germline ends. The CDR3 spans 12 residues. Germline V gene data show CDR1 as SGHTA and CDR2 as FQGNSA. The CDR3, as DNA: TGTGCCAGCAGCTACACCCCGACTGAAGCTTTCTTT. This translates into CASSYTPTEAFF.

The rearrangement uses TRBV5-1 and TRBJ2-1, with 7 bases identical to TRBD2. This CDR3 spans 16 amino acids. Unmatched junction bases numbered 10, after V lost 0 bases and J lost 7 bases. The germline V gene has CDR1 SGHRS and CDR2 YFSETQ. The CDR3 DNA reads TGCGCCAGCAGCTTGGGGGGCGGGAGTATGCTGAATGAGCAGTTCTTC. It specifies CASSLGGGSMLNEQFF.

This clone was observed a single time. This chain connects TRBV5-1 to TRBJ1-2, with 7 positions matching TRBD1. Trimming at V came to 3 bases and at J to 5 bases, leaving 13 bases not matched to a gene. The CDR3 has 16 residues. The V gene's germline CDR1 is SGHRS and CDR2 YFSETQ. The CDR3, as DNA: TGCGCCAGCAGCTCTTTCGGTGGGACAGATGCATATGGCTACACCTTC. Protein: CASSSFGGTDAYGYTF.

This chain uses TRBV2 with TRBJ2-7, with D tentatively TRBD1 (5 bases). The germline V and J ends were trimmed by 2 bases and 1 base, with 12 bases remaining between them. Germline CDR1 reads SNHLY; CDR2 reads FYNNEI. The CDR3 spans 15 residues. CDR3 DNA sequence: TGTGCCAGCAGTGAAAGGGGTGAATTATCCTACGAGCAGTACTTC. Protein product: CASSERGELSYEQYF.

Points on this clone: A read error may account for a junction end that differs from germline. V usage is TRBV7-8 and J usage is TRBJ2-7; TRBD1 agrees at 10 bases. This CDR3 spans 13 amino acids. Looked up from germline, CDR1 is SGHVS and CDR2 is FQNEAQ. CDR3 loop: CASSLDPSRDRGF. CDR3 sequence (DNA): TGTGCCAGCAGCTTAGATCCATCCCGGGACAGGGGCTTC.

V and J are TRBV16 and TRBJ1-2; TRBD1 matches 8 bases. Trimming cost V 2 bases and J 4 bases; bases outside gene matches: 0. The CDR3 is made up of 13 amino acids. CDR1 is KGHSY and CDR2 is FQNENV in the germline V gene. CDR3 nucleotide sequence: TGTGCCAGCAGCCAACAGGGGGCCTATGGCTACACCTTC. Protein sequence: CASSQQGAYGYTF. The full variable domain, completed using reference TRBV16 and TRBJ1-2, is GEEVAQTPKHLVRGEGQKAKLYCAPIKGHSYVFWYQQVLKNEFKFLISFQNENVFDETGMPKERFSAKCLPNSPCSLEIQATKLEDSAVYFCASSQQGAYGYTFGSGTRLTVV.

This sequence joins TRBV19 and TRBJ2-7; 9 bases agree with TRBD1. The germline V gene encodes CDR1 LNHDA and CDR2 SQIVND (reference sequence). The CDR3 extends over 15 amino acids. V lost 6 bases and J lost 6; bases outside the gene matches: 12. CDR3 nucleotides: TGTGCCAGTAGCCGAAATACAGGGGGCGAGAGCGAGCAGTACTTC. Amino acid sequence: CASSRNTGGESEQYF.

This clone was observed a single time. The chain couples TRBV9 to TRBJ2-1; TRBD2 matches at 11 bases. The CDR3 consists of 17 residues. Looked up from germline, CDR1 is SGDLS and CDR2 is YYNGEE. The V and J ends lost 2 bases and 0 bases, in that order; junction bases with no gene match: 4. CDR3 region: CASSVGTSGLSYNEQFF. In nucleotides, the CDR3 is TGTGCCAGCAGCGTTGGGACTAGCGGACTCTCCTACAATGAGCAGTTCTTC. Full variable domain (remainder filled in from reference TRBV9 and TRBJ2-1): DSGVTQTPKHLITATGQRVTLRCSPRSGDLSVYWYQQSLDQGLQFLIQYYNGEERAKGNILERFSAQQFPDLHSELNLSSLELGDSALYFCASSVGTSGLSYNEQFFGPGTRLTVL.

The CDR3 loop reads CAISGQGADQPQHF. CDR3 coding DNA: TGTGCCATCAGCGGGCAGGGGGCAGATCAGCCCCAGCATTTT. V and J are TRBV10-3 and TRBJ1-5; 8 bases are shared with TRBD1. The germline V gene encodes CDR1 ENHRY and CDR2 SYGVKD. The CDR3 is 14 amino acids. J lost 5 bases, V lost 6 bases, and 6 bases had no gene match.

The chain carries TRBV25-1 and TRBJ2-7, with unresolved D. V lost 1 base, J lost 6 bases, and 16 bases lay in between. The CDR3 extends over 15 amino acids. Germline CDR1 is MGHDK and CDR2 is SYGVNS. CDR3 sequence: CASSELPGELGEQYF. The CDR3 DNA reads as TGTGCCAGCAGTGAATTGCCAGGCGAGCTGGGCGAGCAGTACTTC.

CDR3 sequence reads: CASSLASVPYEQYF. The CDR3 DNA reads TGTGCCAGCAGTCTGGCTAGCGTGCCCTACGAGCAGTACTTC. The J gene is TRBJ2-7, the V gene TRBV9; TRBD2 might be the D (6 bases). Looked up from germline, CDR1 is SGDLS and CDR2 is YYNGEE. The germline V and J ends were trimmed by 5 bases and 2 bases, with 14 bases remaining between them. CDR3 size: 14 residues.